A single sample gave rise to the 23 T cell receptor beta chains below, sequenced in a study of blood T cell repertoires in COVID-19. TCRdb's table, derived via immunoSEQ multiplex PCR, lists solely in-frame clones and lacks some. The profile shows 150,000 to 200,000 clones, 75% to 90% of them singletons. Sequenced material: peripheral blood. These receptors originate from a human donor in a cohort sampled during active COVID-19.

The CDR3 reads CAPTQGANQPQHF. The DNA of the CDR3 is TGTGCCCCGACTCAGGGGGCCAATCAGCCCCAGCATTTT. The V call is TRBV10-3, the J call TRBJ1-5; 8 positions agree with TRBD1. Germline values: CDR1 ENHRY, CDR2 SYGVKD. The CDR3 extends over 13 amino acids. The junction had 6 bases not matched to a gene; V was cut back by 11 bases and J by 3 bases.

The V call is TRBV7-2, the J call TRBJ1-5; weak D call: TRBD1 (5 bases). Trimming removed 1 base from V and 1 base from J, with 17 bases in between. CDR3 length: 18 amino acids. Per the germline V gene, CDR1 is SGHTA and CDR2 is FQGNSA. The CDR3 protein is CASSLGSGGGYSNQPQHF. The CDR3 DNA reads TGTGCCAGCAGCTTAGGGTCTGGGGGAGGCTACAGCAATCAGCCCCAGCATTTT.

V is TRBV9 and J is TRBJ1-1, with D unclear. From germline, CDR1 is SGDLS and CDR2 YYNGEE. V was cut by 2 bases and J by 1 base, with 9 bases left in between. CDR3 length: 14 residues. CDR3 nucleotide sequence: TGTGCCAGCAGCGTTGGCCTTGGGAACACTGAAGCTTTCTTT. It encodes CASSVGLGNTEAFF.

This clone has a single count. The J gene is TRBJ1-4, the V gene TRBV6-2 or TRBV6-3; perhaps TRBD1 as D (5 bases). Germline V gene sequence: CDR1 MNHEY, CDR2 SVGEGT. V shed 2 bases and J shed 4 bases, with 8 bases lying between them. This CDR3 is 14 amino acids long. CDR3 nucleotide sequence: TGTGCCAGCAGTTACAGACAGATTAATGAAAAACTGTTTTTT. Translation: CASSYRQINEKLFF.

This rearrangement joins TRBV3-1 (or the pseudogene TRBV3-2) to TRBJ2-1; D remains unclear. The CDR3 spans 11 residues. CDR1 and CDR2 from the germline V gene are LGHDT and YNNKEL (reference sequence). V was trimmed by 4 bases and J by 7 bases, leaving 5 bases between them. CDR3 amino acids: CASSRGNEQFF. The CDR3 nucleotides read TGTGCCAGCAGCCGCGGTAATGAGCAGTTCTTC.

The chain recombines TRBV19 with TRBJ2-5; weak D call: TRBD1 (6 bases). The V gene's germline CDR1 is LNHDA and CDR2 SQIVND (reference sequence). Between the trimmed V and J ends, which lost 4 bases and 5 bases, there was a span of 17 bases. The CDR3 is made up of 15 amino acids. CDR3: CASSTLTGIGETQYF. CDR3 nucleotides: TGTGCCAGTAGTACACTAACAGGGATCGGCGAGACCCAGTACTTC. Filled out from reference TRBV19 and TRBJ2-5, the complete variable domain reads DGGITQSPKYLFRKEGQNVTLSCEQNLNHDAMYWYRQDPGQGLRLIYYSQIVNDFQKGDIAEGYSVSREKKESFPLTVTSAQKNPTAFYLCASSTLTGIGETQYFGPGTRLLVL.

This rearrangement joins TRBV6-2 or TRBV6-3 to TRBJ1-2; D is unclear. V lost 0 bases to trimming and J lost 10 bases, with 9 bases between them. This CDR3 has 12 amino acids. CDR1 MNHEY and CDR2 SVGEGT come from the germline V gene. CDR3 amino acids: CASSYSRRDYTF. The CDR3 region has the DNA TGTGCCAGCAGTTACTCGCGGCGGGACTACACCTTC.

The chain joins TRBV12-3 or TRBV12-4 to TRBJ2-7; TRBD2 is a possible D gene (7 bases). This CDR3 has 13 amino acids. The V end was cut by 6 bases, the J end by 5 bases, with 14 bases between. CDR3 DNA: TGTGCCAGCAGCTTAAGGGGGGGAGACGAGCAGTACTTC. This sequence encodes CASSLRGGDEQYF.

The chain links TRBV21-1 to TRBJ1-3; the D call in the table, TRBD1, was not verified against the DNA. TRBV21-1 is labeled a pseudogene. The CDR3 loop spans 17 amino acids. The CDR3 reads CASSVQQAPSLGNTIYF. The CDR3 nucleotides are TGTGCCAGCAGCGTCCAACAGGCGCCCTCTTTGGGAAACACCATATATTTT.

V gene TRBV5-1 combines with J gene TRBJ2-2; D uncertain. The CDR3 sequence is 14 residues long. CDR1 is SGHRS, CDR2 YFSETQ, per germline. Trimming shortened V by 1 base and J by 6 bases, and 10 bases separated the two germline ends. The CDR3 loop is CASSLSQLAGELFF. DNA of the CDR3: TGCGCCAGCAGCTTGTCTCAACTCGCCGGGGAGCTGTTTTTT. The whole variable domain, filled in from reference TRBV5-1 and TRBJ2-2, reads KAGVTQTPRYLIKTRGQQVTLSCSPISGHRSVSWYQQTPGQGLQFLFEYFSETQRNKGNFPGRFSGRQFSNSRSEMNVSTLELGDSALYLCASSLSQLAGELFFGEGSRLTVL.

The CDR3 DNA reads TGTGCCAGCAGCCCCAGACTAGCGGGTACTAGCACAGATACGCAGTATTTT. Its translation: CASSPRLAGTSTDTQYF. The chain combines TRBV7-9 with TRBJ2-3; 10 bases are shared with TRBD2. Germline assignment: CDR1 SEHNR and CDR2 FQNEAQ (reference sequence). The CDR3 loop spans 17 amino acids. V lost 5 bases to trimming and J lost 0 bases; unmatched junction nucleotides: 8.

The chain couples TRBV7-2 to TRBJ2-6, with D possibly being TRBD1 (5 bases). Germline V CDR1 and CDR2: SGHTA, FQGNSA. V shed 8 bases and J shed 4 bases, with 12 bases lying between them. CDR3 length: 14 residues. In DNA, the CDR3 is TGTGCCAGCCCCAGACAGTCCGGGGCCAACGTCCTGACTTTC. Encoded protein: CASPRQSGANVLTF. The complete variable domain, with remaining parts taken from reference TRBV7-2 and TRBJ2-6, reads GAGVSQSPSNKVTEKGKDVELRCDPISGHTALYWYRQSLGQGLEFLIYFQGNSAPDKSGLPSDRFSAERTGGSVSTLTIQRTQQEDSAVYLCASPRQSGANVLTFGAGSRLTVL.

The V gene is TRBV6-5, the J gene TRBJ1-2, with 7 bases identical to TRBD1. The CDR3 extends over 14 amino acids. V trimming: 8 bases; J trimming: 0 bases; junction bases outside the gene matches: 6. Germline lookup yields CDR1 MNHEY and CDR2 SVGAGI. The CDR3 is CASGRTGPNYGYTF. In DNA form, the CDR3 reads TGTGCCAGCGGAAGGACAGGTCCTAACTATGGCTACACCTTC.

V gene TRBV30 combines with J gene TRBJ1-1, with D possibly being TRBD1 (5 bases). This CDR3 has 14 residues. CDR1 is GTSNPN and CDR2 is SVGIG in the germline V gene (reference sequence). With 5 bases removed from V and 10 bases from J, the gap between germline ends came to 23 bases. CDR3 DNA: TGTGCCTGGGGGTACACGGCTTCCCTCGGGGGAGCTTTCTTT. Its protein is CAWGYTASLGGAFF.

The sample holds many counts of this clone. The chain employs TRBV15 and TRBJ1-1, with unresolved D. V was cut by 4 bases and J by 5 bases, with 11 bases left in between. The CDR3 has 13 residues. Germline assignment: CDR1 LNHNV and CDR2 YYDKDF (reference sequence). CDR3 sequence (DNA): TGTGCCACCAGCAACGGAGGAACAACTGAAGCTTTCTTT. Its protein is CATSNGGTTEAFF.

The chain has TRBV19 and TRBJ1-1; weak D call: TRBD1 (5 bases). Germline V lookup: CDR1 LNHDA, CDR2 SQIVND (reference sequence). The CDR3 has 14 amino acids. The ends were cut back, 5 bases at V and 4 bases at J, with 14 bases in the middle. The DNA of the CDR3 is TGTGCCAGTAGTCCTGGGGGGGTCGGCACTGAAGCTTTCTTT. It is translated as CASSPGGVGTEAFF.

This clone was detected only once. The rearrangement links TRBV5-6 to TRBJ1-1; TRBD1 is a possible D gene (5 bases). Trimming cost V 6 bases and J 0 bases, with 12 bases left between them. From germline, CDR1 is SGHDT and CDR2 YYEEEE. CDR3 length equals 14 residues. CDR3: CASTPGGLNTEAFF. In DNA form, the CDR3 reads TGTGCCAGCACCCCGGGGGGGTTGAACACTGAAGCTTTCTTT.

The rearrangement joins TRBV2 to TRBJ2-7, with 10 bases aligning to TRBD1. V was clipped by 8 bases and J by 0 bases; unmatched bases: 4. Germline V gene data show CDR1 as SNHLY and CDR2 as FYNNEI. CDR3 length equals 14 residues. The CDR3 DNA reads as TGTGCCAGCCTCCGGACAGGGGGCTCCTACGAGCAGTACTTC. As protein: CASLRTGGSYEQYF.

This rearrangement joins TRBV14 to TRBJ1-1; 10 nucleotides align to TRBD1. Germline V gives CDR1 SGHDN, CDR2 FVKESK. V trimming: 5 bases; J trimming: 2 bases; junction bases outside the gene matches: 11. The CDR3 sequence is 17 residues long. The CDR3 is CASSKIGTGVGNTEAFF. The CDR3 bases are TGTGCCAGCAGCAAGATCGGGACAGGGGTGGGAAACACTGAAGCTTTCTTT.

The chain is built from TRBV9 and TRBJ1-2, with TRBD1 as a possible D gene (5 bases). The CDR3 covers 13 residues. V was clipped by 4 bases and J by 2 bases, with 9 bases between them. The V gene's germline CDR1 is SGDLS and CDR2 YYNGEE. The CDR3 nucleotides read TGTGCCAGCAGCCCGGGACTGAACTATGGCTACACCTTC. Amino acid sequence: CASSPGLNYGYTF.

The chain is built from TRBV7-2 and TRBJ1-4, with 8 positions matching TRBD1. Per the germline V gene, CDR1 is SGHTA and CDR2 is FQGNSA. This CDR3 is built from 18 residues. V was clipped by 5 bases and J by 8 bases; unmatched bases: 19. For the CDR3, the DNA is TGTGCCAGCAGCCCCCTCCTTGGCCAGGGGGCCTCTAGGGAAAAACTGTTTTTT. It translates to CASSPLLGQGASREKLFF.

This rearrangement joins TRBV6-2 or TRBV6-3 to TRBJ2-1, with D possibly TRBD2 on 6 matching bases. Trimming shortened V by 6 bases and J by 1 base, and 7 bases separated the two germline ends. This CDR3 comprises 13 residues. Germline loops: CDR1 MNHEY, CDR2 SVGEGT. CDR3 sequence (DNA): TGTGCCAGCAGCGGGAGTTCCTACAATGAGCAGTTCTTC. Its translation is CASSGSSYNEQFF.

This clone was detected only once. The chain combines TRBV7-3 with TRBJ2-5, with 12 bases matching TRBD2. Germline assignment: CDR1 SGHTA and CDR2 FQGTGA. The CDR3 is 16 residues long. Trimming removed 5 bases from V and 5 bases from J; junction bases left unmatched: 9. This CDR3 reads CASSLTGLAGQETQYF. The CDR3 DNA follows: TGTGCCAGCAGCCTGACGGGACTAGCGGGCCAGGAGACCCAGTACTTC.